The clone carrying this T cell receptor (beta chain) was observed once. Trimming removed 5 bases from V and 3 bases from J; junction bases left unmatched: 5. CDR3 length equals 14 residues. Germline V gene sequence: CDR1 LNHDA, CDR2 SQIVND (reference sequence). The data belong to a study of shared clonotypes between healthy human individuals. Only in-frame clones appear in the TCRdb table, and some are missing; sequencing was by immunoSEQ multiplex PCR. Found here are more than 2,000,000 clones, 90% to 95% of them singletons; the top ten hold roughly 0.14%. This TCR derives from a young man in good health. This rearrangement joins TRBV19 to TRBJ2-7; 9 bases are shared with TRBD1. The sample taken for sequencing was naive CD4+ T cells sorted from blood. Subset: CD45RA+ positively selected. CDR3 in DNA: TGTGCCAGTAGTCACCGGGACAGGGTCTACGAGCAGTACTTC. Protein sequence: CASSHRDRVYEQYF.